Shown below are 17 T cell receptor beta chains from a single sample sequenced in a study of cytotoxic CD8 clonotypes in ibrutinib-treated CLL. The table came from immunoSEQ multiplex PCR; TCRdb's copy has only in-frame clones and leaves some out. The sample has 150,000 to 200,000 clones; approximately 91% are singletons. The sequenced sample was PBMCs, obtained at disease progression, from a patient treated with ibrutinib. These receptors were obtained from a human donor with chronic lymphocytic leukemia.

This chain links TRBV5-4 with TRBJ2-7; D is perhaps TRBD1 or TRBD2 (5 bases each). Trimming took 4 bases from V and 0 from J, leaving 14 bases between them. This CDR3 has 15 residues. CDR1 SGHNT and CDR2 YYREEE come from the germline V gene (reference sequence). The CDR3 sequence is CASSPPGRSSYEQYF. As DNA, the CDR3 is TGTGCCAGCAGCCCGCCGGGACGCAGCTCCTACGAGCAGTACTTC. The entire variable domain, with the rest obtained from reference TRBV5-4 and TRBJ2-7, is as follows: ETGVTQSPTHLIKTRGQQVTLRCSSQSGHNTVSWYQQALGQGPQFIFQYYREEENGRGNFPPRFSGLQFPNYSSELNVNALELDDSALYLCASSPPGRSSYEQYFGPGTRLTVT.

CDR3 sequence: CASSWDRAGYGYTF. CDR3 bases: TGTGCCAGCAGCTGGGACAGGGCGGGCTATGGCTACACCTTC. This chain joins TRBV6-5 and TRBJ1-2; 9 bases agree with TRBD1. The CDR3 spans 14 residues. V lost 6 bases to trimming and J lost 4 bases; unmatched junction nucleotides: 6. The germline V gene has CDR1 MNHEY and CDR2 SVGAGI.

This clone has a single count. The chain has TRBV27 and TRBJ2-7; D gene ambiguous. The CDR3 is 15 amino acids. In germline, CDR1 is MNHEY, CDR2 SMNVEV (reference sequence). Trimming took 6 bases from V and 0 from J, leaving 15 bases between them. The CDR3 is CASRPGSRSSYEQYF. Here the CDR3 DNA reads TGTGCCAGCAGGCCCGGGTCACGGAGCTCCTACGAGCAGTACTTC.

The V call is TRBV7-9, the J call TRBJ1-2, with D hard to call. Germline CDR1 is SEHNR and CDR2 is FQNEAQ (reference sequence). The CDR3 extends over 17 amino acids. V shed 2 bases and J shed 4 bases, with 20 bases lying between them. The CDR3 region is CASSLSRLSSFTYGYTF. The CDR3 nucleotides read TGTGCCAGCAGCTTATCCAGACTTAGCAGCTTTACCTATGGCTACACCTTC.

This clone was observed a single time. The chain uses TRBV5-4 and TRBJ2-7, with D perhaps matching TRBD1 (6 bases). Trimming cost V 0 bases and J 2 bases, with 12 bases left between them. CDR3 length: 15 amino acids. Germline CDR1 and CDR2: SGHNT and YYREEE (reference sequence). CDR3 region: CASSLGAGVAYEQYF. The CDR3 DNA reads as TGTGCCAGCAGCTTGGGTGCAGGGGTAGCCTACGAGCAGTACTTC.

The chain joins TRBV19 to TRBJ1-2, with 9 bases aligning to TRBD1. CDR1 LNHDA and CDR2 SQIVND come from the germline V gene (reference sequence). V shed 3 bases and J 7 bases; nucleotides not matched to a gene: 6. The CDR3 contains 14 residues. CDR3 protein: CASSITGGAAGYTF. CDR3 DNA: TGTGCCAGTAGTATTACAGGGGGCGCGGCTGGCTACACCTTC.

This clone showed up just a few times. This chain connects TRBV2 to TRBJ2-3, with 8 bases matching TRBD2. The germline V gene has CDR1 SNHLY and CDR2 FYNNEI. V shed 10 bases and J 7 bases; nucleotides not matched to a gene: 16. The CDR3 sequence is 15 residues long. The CDR3 loop is CATNEVSGITNTQYF. The DNA for the CDR3 is TGTGCCACCAACGAGGTTAGCGGGATAACAAATACGCAGTATTTT.

The chain combines TRBV2 with TRBJ2-1, with TRBD2 matching 9 bases. The CDR3 loop spans 16 amino acids. J gave up 3 bases and V 3 bases, and 6 bases lay outside the gene matches. The V gene's germline CDR1 is SNHLY and CDR2 FYNNEI. CDR3 bases: TGTGCCAGCAGTGATCTAGCGGGGACTATCTACAATGAGCAGTTCTTC. Its protein product is CASSDLAGTIYNEQFF.

J is TRBJ1-2 and V is TRBV14; TRBD1 aligns across 12 bases. Germline CDR1 SGHDN, CDR2 FVKESK. This CDR3 is built from 17 residues. After removal of 4 bases from V and 6 bases from J, the junction contained 12 bases not matched to a gene. This CDR3 reads CASSLQGPGQGANGYTF. The CDR3 bases are TGTGCCAGCAGCCTACAAGGCCCGGGACAGGGGGCGAATGGCTACACCTTC.

V gene TRBV6-1 combines with J gene TRBJ1-3; D is undetermined. There are 11 residues in the CDR3. The V and J ends lost 6 bases and 8 bases respectively, with 8 bases between them. Germline V gene sequence: CDR1 MNHNS, CDR2 SASEGT. The CDR3 here is CASSPSDTIYF. The DNA for the CDR3 is TGTGCCAGCAGCCCGTCGGACACCATATATTTT.

The chain joins TRBV7-8 to TRBJ2-7, with 7 bases that match TRBD2. Germline CDR1 SGHVS, CDR2 FQNEAQ. V lost 5 bases and J lost 0; bases outside the gene matches: 7. CDR3 length equals 15 residues. DNA for the CDR3: TGTGCCAGCAGCCGATCCGGGACTACCTCCTACGAGCAGTACTTC. This encodes CASSRSGTTSYEQYF.

The chain has TRBV2 and TRBJ2-1, with 7 bases that match TRBD2. The CDR3 is 16 residues long. Germline assignment: CDR1 SNHLY and CDR2 FYNNEI. The junction had 15 bases not matched to a gene; V was cut back by 7 bases and J by 6 bases. The CDR3 here is CASTGAGGGALNEQFF. The CDR3 DNA reads as TGTGCCAGCACTGGAGCTGGGGGAGGGGCTCTCAATGAGCAGTTCTTC.

This sequence joins TRBV4-1 and TRBJ2-7, with 15 nucleotides matching TRBD2. Germline V CDR1 and CDR2: MGHRA, YSYEKL. The CDR3 covers 21 residues. Unmatched junction bases numbered 15, after V lost 0 bases and J lost 3 bases. The CDR3 reads CASSQERRTSGRASYNYEQYF. The CDR3 DNA reads as TGCGCCAGCAGCCAAGAGCGTCGGACTAGCGGGAGGGCCTCATACAACTACGAGCAGTACTTC.

The chain carries TRBV6-5 and TRBJ1-1; 12 bases map to TRBD1. Germline lookup yields CDR1 MNHEY and CDR2 SVGAGI. The CDR3 is 15 amino acids. Unmatched junction bases numbered 9, after V lost 2 bases and J lost 11 bases. This CDR3 is CASSYGGTGGVWAFF. The CDR3 bases are TGTGCCAGCAGTTACGGGGGGACAGGGGGCGTTTGGGCTTTCTTT.

The chain has TRBV6-5 and TRBJ2-7; D is possibly TRBD2 (5 bases). V lost 3 bases to trimming and J lost 2 bases, with 11 bases between them. Per the germline V gene, CDR1 is MNHEY and CDR2 is SVGAGI. The CDR3 has 14 amino acids. The CDR3 nucleotides read TGTGCCAGCAGTTATGGGAGAACCGCCTACGAGCAGTACTTC. Translating it yields CASSYGRTAYEQYF.

The chain couples TRBV5-4 to TRBJ2-7, with 10 bases that match TRBD1. Per germline, CDR1 SGHNT and CDR2 YYREEE (reference sequence). CDR3 length: 16 residues. V gave up 3 bases and J gave up 6 bases; unmatched junction bases: 12. Here the CDR3 DNA reads TGTGCCAGCAGCTCAGGCCGGACAGGGGGGTTCCGCGAGCAGTACTTC. Residues: CASSSGRTGGFREQYF.

The chain employs TRBV29-1 and TRBJ2-1; D may be TRBD1 or TRBD2 (5 bases each). V was cut by 7 bases and J by 2 bases, with 21 bases left in between. CDR1 and CDR2 (germline): SQVTM, ANQGSEA. This CDR3 comprises 16 residues. CDR3 residues: CSASVQGPHTYNEQFF. The CDR3, as DNA: TGCAGCGCCTCAGTTCAGGGACCTCACACCTACAATGAGCAGTTCTTC.